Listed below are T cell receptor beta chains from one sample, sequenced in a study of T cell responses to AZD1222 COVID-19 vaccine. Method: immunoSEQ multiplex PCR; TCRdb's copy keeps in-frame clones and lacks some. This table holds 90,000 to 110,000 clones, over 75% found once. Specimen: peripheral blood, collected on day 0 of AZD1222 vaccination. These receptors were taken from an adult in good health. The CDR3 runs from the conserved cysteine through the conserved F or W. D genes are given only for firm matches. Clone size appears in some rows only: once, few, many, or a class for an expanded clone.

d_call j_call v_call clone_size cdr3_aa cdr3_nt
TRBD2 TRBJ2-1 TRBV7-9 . CASSFSGLAGDEQFF TGTGCCAGCAGCTTTAGTGGACTAGCGGGAGATGAGCAGTTCTTC
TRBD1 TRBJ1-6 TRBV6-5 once CASSPDRGDNSPLHF TGTGCCAGCAGCCCCGACAGGGGAGACAATTCACCCCTCCACTTT
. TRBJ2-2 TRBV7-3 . CASSPVGTGELFF TGTGCCAGCAGCCCAGTGGGAACCGGGGAGCTGTTTTTT
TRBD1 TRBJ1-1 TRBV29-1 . CSAGQGMNTEAFF TGCAGCGCCGGACAGGGGATGAACACTGAAGCTTTCTTT
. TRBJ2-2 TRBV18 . CASSPGFGWTGELFF TGTGCCAGCTCACCGGGATTTGGGTGGACCGGGGAGCTGTTTTTT
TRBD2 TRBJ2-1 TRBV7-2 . CASSLLAGNYNEQFF TGTGCCAGCAGCCTACTAGCGGGGAACTACAATGAGCAGTTCTTC
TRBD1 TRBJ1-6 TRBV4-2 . CASSQGSGQGYSPLHF TGTGCCAGCAGCCAAGGATCAGGACAGGGGTATTCACCCCTCCACTTT
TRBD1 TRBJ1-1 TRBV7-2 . CASSLGRGRMNTEAFF TGTGCCAGCAGCTTAGGGAGGGGGCGGATGAACACTGAAGCTTTCTTT
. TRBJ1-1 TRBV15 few CATTRGGVRSEAFF TGTGCCACCACTAGGGGCGGCGTTAGATCTGAAGCTTTCTTT
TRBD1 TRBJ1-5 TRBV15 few CATSRETQGFVNQPQHF TGTGCCACCAGCAGAGAGACACAGGGGTTTGTCAATCAGCCCCAGCATTTT
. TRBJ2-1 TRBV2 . CASSASGPSYNEQFF TGTGCCAGCAGCGCCTCGGGGCCCTCCTACAATGAGCAGTTCTTC
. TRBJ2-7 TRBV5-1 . CASSPRTSGNYEQYF TGCGCCAGCAGTCCTCGTACATCAGGGAACTACGAGCAGTACTTC
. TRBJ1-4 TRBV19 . CASSIGTRVVEEKLFF TGTGCCAGTAGTATCGGGACCAGGGTGGTCGAGGAAAAACTGTTTTTT
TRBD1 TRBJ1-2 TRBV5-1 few CASSLEGQGFYGYTF TGCGCCAGCAGTCTCGAGGGACAGGGCTTTTATGGCTACACCTTC
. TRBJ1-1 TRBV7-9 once CASSLDGAEAFF TGTGCCAGCAGCTTAGATGGGGCTGAAGCTTTCTTT
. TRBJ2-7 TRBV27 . CASSLGGQGLYEQYF TGTGCCAGCAGTTTAGGGGGGCAGGGACTCTACGAGCAGTACTTC